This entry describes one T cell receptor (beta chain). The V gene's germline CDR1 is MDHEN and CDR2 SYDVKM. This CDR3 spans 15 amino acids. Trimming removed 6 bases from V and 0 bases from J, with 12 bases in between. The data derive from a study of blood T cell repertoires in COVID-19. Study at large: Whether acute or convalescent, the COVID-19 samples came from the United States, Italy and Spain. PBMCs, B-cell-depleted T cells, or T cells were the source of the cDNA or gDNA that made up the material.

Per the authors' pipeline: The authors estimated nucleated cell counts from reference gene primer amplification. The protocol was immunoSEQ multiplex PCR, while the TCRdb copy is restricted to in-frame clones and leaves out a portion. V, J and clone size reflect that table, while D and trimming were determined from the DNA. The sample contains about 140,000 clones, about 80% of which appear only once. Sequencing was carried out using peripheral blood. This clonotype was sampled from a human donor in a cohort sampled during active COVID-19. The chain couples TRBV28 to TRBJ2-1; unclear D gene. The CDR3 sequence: CASRSNRGSYNEQFF. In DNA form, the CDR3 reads TGTGCCAGCAGATCCAACCGAGGCTCCTACAATGAGCAGTTCTTC.